This is a list of T cell receptor beta chains from one sample in a study of shared clonotypes between healthy human individuals. Only in-frame clones appear in the TCRdb table, and some are missing; sequencing was by immunoSEQ multiplex PCR. The table has about 480,000 clones, roughly 79% seen once. The sample was PBMCs. Receptor source: a woman aged 40-49 years in good health. Some clones in this sample may be carry-over from other donors' samples. Each CDR3 is given with its conserved first and last residue. Each record gives: CDR3 length, V gene, J gene, D gene, clone size, CDR3 DNA, CDR3 protein. The D gene is left open where the match is weak. Size is omitted from some rows. Given values are once, few, many or a class for expanded clones.

cdr3_length: 14
v_call: TRBV7-3
j_call: TRBJ2-2
d_call: NA
clone_size: NA
cdr3_nt: TGTGCCAGCAGCTTAACGCCGGGTATCGGGGAGCTGTTTTTT
cdr3_aa: CASSLTPGIGELFF

cdr3_length: 14
v_call: TRBV11-2
j_call: TRBJ1-5
d_call: TRBD1
clone_size: NA
cdr3_nt: TGTGCCAGCAGCCCGGACAGGGTATCTGAGCCCCAGCATTTT
cdr3_aa: CASSPDRVSEPQHF

cdr3_length: 17
v_call: TRBV28
j_call: TRBJ1-1
d_call: NA
clone_size: NA
cdr3_nt: TGTGCCAGCAGTTTATTAGGGGTAGGGCCACTTAACACTGAAGCTTTCTTT
cdr3_aa: CASSLLGVGPLNTEAFF

cdr3_length: 17
v_call: TRBV7-8
j_call: TRBJ2-1
d_call: NA
clone_size: many
cdr3_nt: TGTGCCAGCAGCGTTCACCCCGGGACGACCTCCTACAATGAGCAGTTCTTC
cdr3_aa: CASSVHPGTTSYNEQFF

cdr3_length: 13
v_call: TRBV7-2
j_call: TRBJ2-5
d_call: NA
clone_size: NA
cdr3_nt: TGTGCCAGCAGCTTAATGTCCCAAGAGACCCAGTACTTC
cdr3_aa: CASSLMSQETQYF

cdr3_length: 16
v_call: TRBV25-1
j_call: TRBJ2-3
d_call: TRBD2
clone_size: NA
cdr3_nt: TGTGCCAGCAGTGGAAAACTAGCGGGAGGACCAGATACGCAGTATTTT
cdr3_aa: CASSGKLAGGPDTQYF

cdr3_length: 15
v_call: TRBV4-3
j_call: TRBJ2-1
d_call: TRBD2
clone_size: NA
cdr3_nt: TGCGCCAGCAGCCAACTAGCGGGACCCTACAATGAGCAGTTCTTC
cdr3_aa: CASSQLAGPYNEQFF

cdr3_length: 12
v_call: TRBV19
j_call: TRBJ2-7
d_call: TRBD1
clone_size: NA
cdr3_nt: TGTGCCAGTGAGGGGGCCTCCTACGAGCAGTACTTC
cdr3_aa: CASEGASYEQYF

cdr3_length: 16
v_call: TRBV13
j_call: TRBJ2-1
d_call: TRBD2
clone_size: many
cdr3_nt: TGTGCCAGCAGCTTAGCAGAGGCTAGCGGGGTCCATGAGCAGTTCTTC
cdr3_aa: CASSLAEASGVHEQFF

cdr3_length: 11
v_call: TRBV11-2
j_call: TRBJ2-1
d_call: TRBD2
clone_size: NA
cdr3_nt: TGTGCCAGCAGCGGTAGCGGGAGGCAGTTCTTC
cdr3_aa: CASSGSGRQFF

cdr3_length: 18
v_call: TRBV7-9
j_call: TRBJ2-2
d_call: TRBD2
clone_size: NA
cdr3_nt: TGTGCCCTCACAAGTTTAAAAGCGGGAGGGCCGTACACCGGGGAGCTGTTTTTT
cdr3_aa: CALTSLKAGGPYTGELFF

cdr3_length: 13
v_call: TRBV5-1
j_call: TRBJ2-7
d_call: NA
clone_size: once
cdr3_nt: TGCGCCAGCAGTCTCGCTAGCGTCTACGAGCAGTACTTC
cdr3_aa: CASSLASVYEQYF

cdr3_length: 15
v_call: TRBV30
j_call: TRBJ2-1
d_call: TRBD2
clone_size: NA
cdr3_nt: TGTGCCTGGAGTCCGGGACTAGCGGTCTTGGGAGAGCAGTTCTTC
cdr3_aa: CAWSPGLAVLGEQFF

cdr3_length: 14
v_call: TRBV28
j_call: TRBJ1-2
d_call: NA
clone_size: few
cdr3_nt: TGTGCCAGCAGTGTAGACAGACGGAGCTATGGCTACACCTTC
cdr3_aa: CASSVDRRSYGYTF

cdr3_length: 15
v_call: TRBV28
j_call: TRBJ2-5
d_call: NA
clone_size: NA
cdr3_nt: TGTGCCAGCAGTTTGGTCAGGGGAGGATTAGAGACCCAGTACTTC
cdr3_aa: CASSLVRGGLETQYF

cdr3_length: 17
v_call: TRBV28
j_call: TRBJ2-1
d_call: NA
clone_size: NA
cdr3_nt: TGTGCCAGCAGTGCCCACCCCGCGGGGCAGGGGGTCAATGAGCAGTTCTTC
cdr3_aa: CASSAHPAGQGVNEQFF

cdr3_length: 13
v_call: TRBV7-6
j_call: TRBJ1-1
d_call: TRBD1
clone_size: NA
cdr3_nt: TGTGCCAGCAGCTTACGGGACAGGGACGAAGCTTTCTTT
cdr3_aa: CASSLRDRDEAFF

cdr3_length: 14
v_call: TRBV10-1
j_call: TRBJ2-7
d_call: TRBD2
clone_size: NA
cdr3_nt: TGCGCCAGCAGTACTCCCGGGACTAGCAACGAGCAGTACTTC
cdr3_aa: CASSTPGTSNEQYF

cdr3_length: 17
v_call: TRBV19
j_call: TRBJ2-7
d_call: NA
clone_size: NA
cdr3_nt: TGTGCCAGTAGTATAGAAGGTGTCCCGACGGGAGCCTACGAGCAGTACTTC
cdr3_aa: CASSIEGVPTGAYEQYF

cdr3_length: 12
v_call: TRBV2
j_call: TRBJ2-7
d_call: NA
clone_size: few
cdr3_nt: TGTGCCAGCAACCGACAACGCTACGAGCAGTACTTC
cdr3_aa: CASNRQRYEQYF